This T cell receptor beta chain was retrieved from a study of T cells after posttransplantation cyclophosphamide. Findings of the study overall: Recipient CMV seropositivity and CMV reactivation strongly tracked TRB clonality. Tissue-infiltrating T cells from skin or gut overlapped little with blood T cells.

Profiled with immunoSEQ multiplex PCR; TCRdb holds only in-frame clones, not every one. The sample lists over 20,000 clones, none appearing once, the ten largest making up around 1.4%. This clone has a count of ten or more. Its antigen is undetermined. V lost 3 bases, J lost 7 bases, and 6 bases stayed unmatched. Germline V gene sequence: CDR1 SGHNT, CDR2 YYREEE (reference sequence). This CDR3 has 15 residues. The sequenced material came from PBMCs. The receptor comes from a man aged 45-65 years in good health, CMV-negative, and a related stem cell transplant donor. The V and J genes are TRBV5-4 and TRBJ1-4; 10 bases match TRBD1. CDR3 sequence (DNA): TGTGCCAGCAGCTCTCGACAGGGGGCGGGTGAAAAACTGTTTTTT. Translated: CASSSRQGAGEKLFF.